The sequence of this T cell receptor (beta chain) was determined in a study of human T cells and chemical hapten exposure. Study-level background: The scalp of each patient received a weekly diphenylcyclopropenone dose for the full approximately 26-week study.

Attachment of unique molecular identifiers to individual cDNA molecules was performed in the library. TCRdb processed the RACE reads anew with MiXCR; each CDR3 protein has one entry. The table lists more than 250,000 distinct CDR3 sequences, about 8.6% of them singletons. J lost 2 bases, V lost 4 bases, and 5 bases had no gene match. The CDR3 length is 15 residues. From germline, CDR1 is SGHDN and CDR2 FVKESK. This clonotype was recorded a few times. As for time point: pre-sensitization, week 0. Treatment defined: therapeutic diphenylcyclopropenone sensitization with weekly scalp DPC. Ahead of each patch test application, blood was drawn.

The chain carries TRBV14 and TRBJ2-7; 10 nucleotides match TRBD2. This sample comprised whole blood, obtained in connection with sensitization to the hapten diphenylcyclopropenone (DPC). The sequence was collected from a woman in her thirties or forties with alopecia areata. Some clones in this sample may be carry-over from other donors' samples. CDR3 sequence reads: CASSLIAGGPYEQYF. The CDR3 region has the DNA TGTGCCAGCAGCCTCATAGCGGGAGGACCCTACGAGCAGTACTTC.